What follows is one T cell receptor beta chain and its context. Its target is not known. This sample was taken from a study of cytotoxic CD8 clonotypes in ibrutinib-treated CLL. The CDR3 spans 14 residues. The germline V gene has CDR1 SGHKS and CDR2 YYEKEE (reference sequence). V shed 0 bases and J shed 5 bases, with 11 bases lying between them. Only in-frame clones appear in the TCRdb table, and some are missing; sequencing was by immunoSEQ multiplex PCR. Found here are about 120,000 clones, 58% of them singletons; the top ten hold 35% to 40%. Whole-study findings and limits: Sustained-remission and progressing patients' sampling times differed.

Source: PBMCs, taken after 24 months of ibrutinib treatment. This clonotype originated in a human donor with chronic lymphocytic leukemia. The chain uses TRBV5-5 and TRBJ1-1, with D perhaps matching TRBD1 (5 bases). CDR3 in amino acids: CASSLGQGRTEAFF. In DNA, the CDR3 is TGTGCCAGCAGCTTGGGGCAGGGAAGAACTGAAGCTTTCTTT. The variable domain in full, completed from reference TRBV5-5 and TRBJ1-1, reads DAGVTQSPTHLIKTRGQQVTLRCSPISGHKSVSWYQQVLGQGPQFIFQYYEKEERGRGNFPDRFSARQFPNYSSELNVNALLLGDSALYLCASSLGQGRTEAFFGQGTRLTVV.